Listed below are T cell receptor beta chains from one sample, sequenced in a study of beta chain features in type 1 diabetes. Sequencing was performed with immunoSEQ multiplex PCR; in TCRdb, only in-frame clones are kept and a portion is missing. Among 810,000 or so clones listed, roughly 17% were seen once. The sequenced sample was naive CD4+ T cells from blood. All receptors come from a woman aged 18-29 years in good health. The CDR3 runs from the conserved cysteine through the conserved F or W. Fields, in order: D gene, J gene, clone size, V gene, CDR3 DNA, CDR3 protein. The D gene is left open where the match is weak. Size values are once, few and many counts, or a class for expanded clones, and some rows have none.

d_call: TRBD2; j_call: TRBJ2-3; clone_size: few; v_call: TRBV2; cdr3_nt: TGTGCCAGCAGACGGGACTACTCTAGCACAGATACGCAGTATTTT; cdr3_aa: CASRRDYSSTDTQYF
d_call: -; j_call: TRBJ2-7; clone_size: -; v_call: TRBV2; cdr3_nt: TGTGCCAGCAGTGAAGGCAGGGGCTCCTACGAGCAGTACTTC; cdr3_aa: CASSEGRGSYEQYF
d_call: TRBD2; j_call: TRBJ2-1; clone_size: few; v_call: TRBV4-2; cdr3_nt: TGTGCCAGCAGCCCCCTAGCGGGGGGGTCCGATGAGCAGTTCTTC; cdr3_aa: CASSPLAGGSDEQFF
d_call: TRBD1; j_call: TRBJ2-5; clone_size: few; v_call: TRBV27; cdr3_nt: TGTGCCAGCAGTCCCCGGACAGGGCTATGGAAGACCCAGTACTTC; cdr3_aa: CASSPRTGLWKTQYF
d_call: -; j_call: TRBJ2-5; clone_size: -; v_call: TRBV2; cdr3_nt: TGTGCCAGCTCCCGGGTGAAAGAGACCCAGTACTTC; cdr3_aa: CASSRVKETQYF
d_call: -; j_call: TRBJ1-1; clone_size: -; v_call: TRBV18; cdr3_nt: TGTGCCAGCTCAGTCAGTAGTTTTACTGAAGCTTTCTTT; cdr3_aa: CASSVSSFTEAFF
d_call: -; j_call: TRBJ2-3; clone_size: -; v_call: TRBV10-3; cdr3_nt: TGTGCCATCAGTGTACCCGGTAGCACAGATACGCAGTATTTT; cdr3_aa: CAISVPGSTDTQYF
d_call: -; j_call: TRBJ2-7; clone_size: -; v_call: TRBV7-3; cdr3_nt: TGTGCCAGCAGCTTACGGCCAGGGAGGTCCTACGAGCAGTACTTC; cdr3_aa: CASSLRPGRSYEQYF
d_call: TRBD1; j_call: TRBJ2-7; clone_size: few; v_call: TRBV2; cdr3_nt: TGTGCCAGCAGCCCGACAGGGGCGTGGTACGAGCAGTACTTC; cdr3_aa: CASSPTGAWYEQYF
d_call: TRBD1; j_call: TRBJ1-5; clone_size: few; v_call: TRBV7-9; cdr3_nt: TGTGCCAGCAGCTTAGAACGTATACAGGGGTGGGGTCAGCCCCAGCATTTT; cdr3_aa: CASSLERIQGWGQPQHF
d_call: -; j_call: TRBJ1-4; clone_size: few; v_call: TRBV2; cdr3_nt: TGTGCCAGCAGTGAAGAGGCAGGGTTTAATGAAAAACTGTTTTTT; cdr3_aa: CASSEEAGFNEKLFF
d_call: -; j_call: TRBJ1-4; clone_size: -; v_call: TRBV18; cdr3_nt: TGTGCCAGCTCACAAAGGGGAGTCGATGAAAAACTGTTTTTT; cdr3_aa: CASSQRGVDEKLFF
d_call: -; j_call: TRBJ1-1; clone_size: -; v_call: TRBV6-1; cdr3_nt: TGTGCCAGCCGTGGCCCAGAAGCACAGGGTTCGACTGAAGCTTTCTTT; cdr3_aa: CASRGPEAQGSTEAFF
d_call: TRBD1; j_call: TRBJ2-5; clone_size: few; v_call: TRBV18; cdr3_nt: TGTGCCAGCTCAAGGGACAGGCTTTTGGAGACCCAGTACTTC; cdr3_aa: CASSRDRLLETQYF
d_call: -; j_call: TRBJ1-3; clone_size: -; v_call: TRBV6-5; cdr3_nt: TGTGCCAGCAGTTACGGGCGGGGATACCCTGGAAACACCATATATTTT; cdr3_aa: CASSYGRGYPGNTIYF
d_call: TRBD1; j_call: TRBJ2-1; clone_size: few; v_call: TRBV5-4; cdr3_nt: TGTGCCAGCAGCTTGGCTCCCGACAGGGGGTACAATGAGCAGTTCTTC; cdr3_aa: CASSLAPDRGYNEQFF
d_call: TRBD2; j_call: TRBJ2-2; clone_size: few; v_call: TRBV9; cdr3_nt: TGTGCCAGCAGCGTAGAACTAGCGGGGCCCTGGGCCGGGGAGCTGTTTTTT; cdr3_aa: CASSVELAGPWAGELFF
d_call: -; j_call: TRBJ2-3; clone_size: few; v_call: TRBV11-2; cdr3_nt: TGTGCCAGCAGCTTCCTGAGAATAGCGGAGAGCACAGATACGCAGTATTTT; cdr3_aa: CASSFLRIAESTDTQYF
d_call: TRBD1; j_call: TRBJ1-2; clone_size: -; v_call: TRBV28; cdr3_nt: TGTGCCAGCAGTTTATATCAGGGGGGATACACCTTC; cdr3_aa: CASSLYQGGYTF
d_call: -; j_call: TRBJ2-1; clone_size: few; v_call: TRBV11-2; cdr3_nt: TGTGCCAGCAGCTTAGAACTAGCTGTGAATGAGCAGTTCTTC; cdr3_aa: CASSLELAVNEQFF
d_call: TRBD2; j_call: TRBJ2-1; clone_size: -; v_call: TRBV4-3; cdr3_nt: TGCGCCAGCAGCCAAGGGACTAGCGGGGCTTACAATGAGCAGTTCTTC; cdr3_aa: CASSQGTSGAYNEQFF
d_call: -; j_call: TRBJ1-1; clone_size: -; v_call: TRBV10-3; cdr3_nt: TGTGCCATCAGTGAGTCGATGATGGAGGCCATGAACACTGAAGCTTTCTTT; cdr3_aa: CAISESMMEAMNTEAFF
d_call: TRBD2; j_call: TRBJ2-1; clone_size: few; v_call: TRBV27; cdr3_nt: TGTGCCTCCTCAGCCCGGGAGGGGCGGAATGAGCAGTTCTTC; cdr3_aa: CASSAREGRNEQFF
d_call: -; j_call: TRBJ1-4; clone_size: -; v_call: TRBV2; cdr3_nt: TGTGCCAGCAGCACCGGCGGGGGCAGGGCAACTAATGAAAAACTGTTTTTT; cdr3_aa: CASSTGGGRATNEKLFF
d_call: TRBD2; j_call: TRBJ2-3; clone_size: -; v_call: TRBV7-2; cdr3_nt: TGTGCCAGCAGCTTAGTTAGCGGGAGGCGAAGCACAGATACGCAGTATTTT; cdr3_aa: CASSLVSGRRSTDTQYF
d_call: -; j_call: TRBJ2-3; clone_size: -; v_call: TRBV27; cdr3_nt: TGTGCCAGCAGTATGCGCAGGGGGGGCGGGCCCTCAGATACGCAGTATTTT; cdr3_aa: CASSMRRGGGPSDTQYF
d_call: -; j_call: TRBJ1-5; clone_size: few; v_call: TRBV7-2; cdr3_nt: TGTGCCAGCAGCCCCAGGGGTGGGGGTCAGCCCCAGCATTTT; cdr3_aa: CASSPRGGGQPQHF
d_call: -; j_call: TRBJ2-2; clone_size: once; v_call: TRBV19; cdr3_nt: TGTGCCAGTAAAGTTCCAGGGACGAACACCGGGGAGCTGTTTTTT; cdr3_aa: CASKVPGTNTGELFF
d_call: -; j_call: TRBJ2-1; clone_size: -; v_call: TRBV28; cdr3_nt: TGTGCCAGCAGTTTTGGCACCCTGGGCAATGAGCAGTTCTTC; cdr3_aa: CASSFGTLGNEQFF
d_call: -; j_call: TRBJ1-4; clone_size: -; v_call: TRBV18; cdr3_nt: TGTGCCAGCTCAACAACAAGTACTAATGAAAAACTGTTTTTT; cdr3_aa: CASSTTSTNEKLFF
d_call: -; j_call: TRBJ2-1; clone_size: few; v_call: TRBV25-1; cdr3_nt: TGTGCCAGCACCCGTTCGGGGCGGAATGAGCAGTTCTTC; cdr3_aa: CASTRSGRNEQFF
d_call: -; j_call: TRBJ1-4; clone_size: -; v_call: TRBV27; cdr3_nt: TGTGCCAGCAGCCCCTCGAGACTAAATGAAAAACTGTTTTTT; cdr3_aa: CASSPSRLNEKLFF